Below, 31 T cell receptor beta chains from the same sample are listed, as sequenced in a study of cytomegalovirus exposure and HLA in healthy donors. Researchers ran the PCR with 60 Vbeta and 13 Jbeta primers. Data came from immunoSEQ multiplex PCR; TCRdb stores just in-frame clones and leaves some out. This table has around 140,000 clones, about 64% appearing once. Sequenced material: PBMCs. All receptors derive from a woman aged 40 to 49 in good health and CMV-seronegative.

V gene TRBV6-5 combines with J gene TRBJ1-5, with 7 bases identical to TRBD1. Germline V lookup: CDR1 MNHEY, CDR2 SVGAGI. The CDR3 has 13 amino acids. The junction had 4 bases not matched to a gene; V was cut back by 6 bases and J by 5 bases. The CDR3 region is CASSQGVHQPQHF. The CDR3 region has the DNA TGTGCCAGCAGCCAGGGGGTTCATCAGCCCCAGCATTTT.

This clone was seen a few times. This chain joins TRBV10-1 and TRBJ1-2; the D gene is possibly TRBD1 (6 bases). The germline V gene encodes CDR1 WNHNN and CDR2 SYGVQD (reference sequence). V dropped 9 bases and J dropped 8 bases, with 16 bases sitting between them. The CDR3 consists of 12 residues. CDR3 sequence: CASSRDKHGYTF. The CDR3 bases are TGCGCCAGTTCCCGGGACAAGCACGGCTACACCTTC.

The V gene is TRBV7-9, the J gene TRBJ2-5; D gene unclear. The CDR3 is 15 amino acids. CDR1 is SEHNR and CDR2 is FQNEAQ in the germline V gene (reference sequence). V lost 4 bases and J lost 1, with 13 bases in between. The CDR3 reads CASSSFSAPQETQYF. The CDR3 DNA follows: TGTGCCAGCAGCTCTTTCAGTGCCCCCCAAGAGACCCAGTACTTC.

The gene calls are TRBV6-5 and TRBJ1-5; TRBD1 matches at 9 bases. Looked up from germline, CDR1 is MNHEY and CDR2 is SVGAGI. The CDR3 covers 15 residues. V lost 5 bases and J lost 7; bases outside the gene matches: 9. As DNA, the CDR3 is TGTGCCAGCAGTCCGGGACAGGGAGGAAAACAGCCCCAGCATTTT. Its protein product is CASSPGQGGKQPQHF.

A single count supports this clone. The V and J genes are TRBV30 and TRBJ2-6; no clear D gene. Trimming stripped 5 bases from V and 2 bases from J, with 7 bases between. Germline V gene sequence: CDR1 GTSNPN, CDR2 SVGIG (reference sequence). The CDR3 is 13 amino acids. The CDR3 DNA follows: TGTGCCTGGTGCATAGCTGGGGCCAACGTCCTGACTTTC. Encoded protein: CAWCIAGANVLTF.

The gene calls are TRBV5-4 and TRBJ2-5; TRBD1 matches 9 bases. Germline-derived CDR1 and CDR2 are SGHNT and YYREEE (reference sequence). The CDR3 is 14 residues long. After removal of 0 bases from V and 6 bases from J, the junction contained 3 bases not matched to a gene. CDR3 nucleotides: TGTGCCAGCAGCTTGGAGACAGGGGGAAAGACCCAGTACTTC. Translation gives CASSLETGGKTQYF. Based on the CDR3 plus reference TRBV5-4 and TRBJ2-5, the full variable domain is ETGVTQSPTHLIKTRGQQVTLRCSSQSGHNTVSWYQQALGQGPQFIFQYYREEENGRGNFPPRFSGLQFPNYSSELNVNALELDDSALYLCASSLETGGKTQYFGPGTRLLVL.

The chain carries TRBV13 and TRBJ2-7; 8 bases are shared with TRBD1. Trimming at V came to 3 bases and at J to 5 bases, leaving 3 bases not matched to a gene. CDR1 is PRHDT and CDR2 is FYEKMQ in the germline V gene (reference sequence). The CDR3 is 13 amino acids. In DNA, the CDR3 is TGTGCCAGCAGCTTTAACAGGGGGGACGAGCAGTACTTC. It translates to CASSFNRGDEQYF.

This sequence joins TRBV29-1 and TRBJ2-5; TRBD2 matches 9 bases. The CDR3 spans 14 residues. The V gene end was trimmed by 3 bases and the J gene end by 1 base; junction bases not matched to a gene: 3. Germline values: CDR1 SQVTM, CDR2 ANQGSEA. The chain's CDR3 is CSVEPSGTQETQYF. CDR3 DNA sequence: TGCAGCGTTGAGCCTAGCGGGACCCAAGAGACCCAGTACTTC.

This chain uses TRBV30 with TRBJ1-6; TRBD1 matches at 9 bases. CDR1 is GTSNPN and CDR2 is SVGIG in the germline V gene (reference sequence). Trimming removed 2 bases from V and 4 bases from J; junction bases left unmatched: 6. CDR3 length: 16 residues. CDR3 amino acids: CAWSLDRGGYNSPLHF. CDR3 sequence (DNA): TGTGCCTGGAGTTTAGACAGGGGGGGGTATAATTCACCCCTCCACTTT.

This clone turned up a few times. This chain links TRBV29-1 with TRBJ1-1; no reliable D call. The CDR3 runs to 15 residues. Trimming removed 1 base at V and 3 bases at J, with 15 bases between. Germline loops: CDR1 SQVTM, CDR2 ANQGSEA. CDR3 loop: CSVEGRLRRDTEAFF. As DNA, the CDR3 is TGCAGCGTTGAAGGACGGTTAAGACGGGACACTGAAGCTTTCTTT.

This clone was seen more than once but under ten times. The chain combines TRBV7-2 with TRBJ1-5; D perhaps matches TRBD1 (5 bases). V lost 0 bases and J lost 8, with 11 bases in between. CDR1 is SGHTA and CDR2 is FQGNSA in the germline V gene. The CDR3 consists of 14 residues. DNA for the CDR3: TGTGCCAGCAGCTTAGCGGGGGGAAGCGAGCCCCAGCATTTT. Encoded protein: CASSLAGGSEPQHF.

This clone turned up a few times. The chain employs TRBV5-6 and TRBJ2-2, with 11 bases lining up with TRBD2. CDR3 length equals 17 residues. The V gene end was trimmed by 3 bases and the J gene end by 3 bases; junction bases not matched to a gene: 7. Germline CDR1 reads SGHDT; CDR2 reads YYEEEE. The CDR3 DNA follows: TGTGCCAGCAGCTGGGGGGGACTAGCGGTGGACACCGGGGAGCTGTTTTTT. It is translated as CASSWGGLAVDTGELFF.

The CDR3 nucleotides are TGTGCCAGCAGTGAAACTCTGGGGAGGCCCCAGCATTTT. This gives the protein CASSETLGRPQHF. The chain carries TRBV25-1 and TRBJ1-5; no clear D. The CDR3 totals 13 residues. The V end was cut by 2 bases, the J end by 9 bases, with 11 bases between. Germline assignment: CDR1 MGHDK and CDR2 SYGVNS.

The CDR3 protein is CASSPRTGRNQPQHF. The CDR3, as DNA: TGTGCCAGCAGCCCCAGGACAGGGAGAAATCAGCCCCAGCATTTT. V usage is TRBV7-2 and J usage is TRBJ1-5; 8 nucleotides line up with TRBD1. The CDR3 has 15 amino acids. Per germline, CDR1 SGHTA and CDR2 FQGNSA. The V segment lost 5 bases and the J segment 4 bases; nucleotides outside the gene matches: 7.

V is TRBV4-2 and J is TRBJ2-7, with a possible D match to TRBD2 (5 bases). Trimming took off 1 base at V and 4 bases at J, with 14 bases between the two ends. Germline CDR1 and CDR2: LGHNA and YNFKEQ. The CDR3 extends over 15 amino acids. DNA of the CDR3: TGTGCCAGCAGCCAAGGGGCGGGTTCCCCTTACGAGCAGTACTTC. It is translated as CASSQGAGSPYEQYF.

The rearrangement uses TRBV7-2 and TRBJ2-7, with a tentative D call TRBD1 (5 bases). Trimming took off 4 bases at V and 4 bases at J, with 17 bases between the two ends. The CDR3 contains 15 residues. Germline V CDR1 and CDR2: SGHTA, FQGNSA. The CDR3 bases are TGTGCCAGCAGCTCAACAGGTTCTTACGAGTACGAGCAGTACTTC. Encoded protein: CASSSTGSYEYEQYF. The full variable domain, completed using reference TRBV7-2 and TRBJ2-7, is GAGVSQSPSNKVTEKGKDVELRCDPISGHTALYWYRQSLGQGLEFLIYFQGNSAPDKSGLPSDRFSAERTGGSVSTLTIQRTQQEDSAVYLCASSSTGSYEYEQYFGPGTRLTVT.

The rearrangement uses TRBV29-1 and TRBJ2-7, with no clear D. V lost 6 bases and J lost 5, with 11 bases in between. The CDR3 has 11 residues. Germline V gene sequence: CDR1 SQVTM, CDR2 ANQGSEA. CDR3 loop: CSVADTNEQYF. CDR3 sequence (DNA): TGCAGCGTCGCTGACACGAACGAGCAGTACTTC.

This chain joins TRBV30 and TRBJ1-6, with 8 bases matching TRBD1. J was trimmed by 5 bases and V by 0 bases; bases with no gene match: 3. Germline-derived CDR1 and CDR2 are GTSNPN and SVGIG (reference sequence). The length of the CDR3 is 15 residues. In nucleotides, the CDR3 is TGTGCCTGGAGTGTAGGACAGGGCAATAATTCACCCCTCCACTTT. It codes for CAWSVGQGNNSPLHF.

The chain uses TRBV4-1 and TRBJ2-3, with D possibly TRBD2 on 5 matching bases. V was cut by 1 base and J by 1 base, with 15 bases left in between. Germline CDR1 reads MGHRA; CDR2 reads YSYEKL. The CDR3 is 17 residues long. The CDR3 protein is CASSQVGRRAGTDTQYF. CDR3 coding DNA: TGCGCCAGCAGCCAAGTTGGAAGGCGGGCAGGCACAGATACGCAGTATTTT.

The rearrangement joins TRBV28 to TRBJ2-4; 11 bases are shared with TRBD2. V trimming: 8 bases; J trimming: 11 bases; junction bases outside the gene matches: 8. CDR3 size: 13 residues. In germline, CDR1 is MDHEN, CDR2 SYDVKM. CDR3 amino acids: CASRGTSGVLQYF. The CDR3 coding sequence is TGTGCCAGCCGAGGGACTAGCGGCGTTCTTCAGTACTTC.

The genes are TRBV5-1 and TRBJ2-7, with TRBD2 matching 8 bases. The CDR3 is 15 residues long. V gave up 0 bases and J gave up 6 bases; unmatched junction bases: 8. CDR1 SGHRS and CDR2 YFSETQ come from the germline V gene. The DNA for the CDR3 is TGCGCCAGCAGCTTGGAACCCGGGGGGGCGCCCGAGCAGTACTTC. Its protein is CASSLEPGGAPEQYF.

This chain connects TRBV4-3 to TRBJ2-5; 9 bases agree with TRBD2. The J call may be mistaken, given a closer DNA end match to TRBJ2-7. Germline assignment: CDR1 LGHNA and CDR2 YSLEER. This CDR3 has 15 residues. The CDR3 nucleotides read TGCGCCAGCAGCCGAAATCGCGGGGGGGTCCACGAGCAGTACTTC. It yields the protein CASSRNRGGVHEQYF.

In its sample, this clone was seen once. V gene TRBV6-5 combines with J gene TRBJ2-1; D perhaps matches TRBD2 (6 bases). Germline V lookup: CDR1 MNHEY, CDR2 SVGAGI. This CDR3 contains 13 residues. V lost 0 bases and J lost 9, with 9 bases in between. Here the CDR3 reads CASSYSRGGEQFF. The DNA of the CDR3 is TGTGCCAGCAGTTACTCGCGGGGAGGTGAGCAGTTCTTC.

V is TRBV5-5 and J is TRBJ1-5; D gene ambiguous. Looked up from germline, CDR1 is SGHKS and CDR2 is YYEKEE (reference sequence). The CDR3 has 15 amino acids. Trimming left V 1 base short and J 5 bases short, with 13 bases between. The DNA for the CDR3 is TGTGCCAGCAGCTTGTTCAACAGTCCTGATCAGCCCCAGCATTTT. Translation: CASSLFNSPDQPQHF.

The chain employs TRBV5-6 and TRBJ1-6; the match to TRBD1 covers 9 bases. The CDR3 runs 15 residues. The V segment lost 4 bases and the J segment 7 bases; nucleotides outside the gene matches: 6. CDR1 and CDR2 from the germline V gene are SGHDT and YYEEEE. Here the CDR3 DNA reads TGTGCCAGCAGCGCCGGACAGGGGAGCAATTCACCCCTCCACTTT. As protein: CASSAGQGSNSPLHF.

This chain connects TRBV18 to TRBJ1-3; the D is unclear. The germline V gene has CDR1 KGHSH and CDR2 LQKENI. The CDR3 contains 14 residues. Trimming stripped 2 bases from V and 5 bases from J, with 10 bases between. Written as DNA, the CDR3 is TGTGCCAGCTCACCAGGAACAGAGCGAAACACCATATATTTT. The encoded protein is CASSPGTERNTIYF.

The chain links TRBV21-1 to TRBJ1-5; the listed D gene, TRBD1, was not tested against the DNA. TRBV21-1 is noted as a pseudogene. The CDR3 is 17 residues long. In DNA form, the CDR3 reads TGTGCCAGCAGCAGCGCGATTTGGGCAGGGGACAGTCAGCCCCAGCATTTT. Its protein is CASSSAIWAGDSQPQHF.

The chain combines TRBV9 with TRBJ1-1; D is possibly TRBD1 (5 bases). V was clipped by 4 bases and J by 1 base, with 11 bases between them. The length of the CDR3 is 14 residues. Germline CDR1 is SGDLS and CDR2 is YYNGEE. The CDR3 loop is CASSLGTSNTEAFF. CDR3 bases: TGTGCCAGCAGCTTGGGGACTTCGAACACTGAAGCTTTCTTT.

The chain joins TRBV10-3 to TRBJ2-1; TRBD2 matches 12 bases. With 6 bases clipped from V and 0 bases from J, the junction kept 3 bases outside the gene matches. Per the germline V gene, CDR1 is ENHRY and CDR2 is SYGVKD. The CDR3 consists of 16 residues. This chain's CDR3 is CAISLAGGSSYNEQFF. CDR3 sequence (DNA): TGTGCCATCAGCCTAGCGGGGGGGAGCTCCTACAATGAGCAGTTCTTC.

The chain uses TRBV19 and TRBJ1-2, with 7 bases fitting TRBD1. J gave up 5 bases and V 6 bases, and 12 bases lay outside the gene matches. Germline V gene sequence: CDR1 LNHDA, CDR2 SQIVND (reference sequence). This CDR3 comprises 15 residues. In nucleotides, the CDR3 is TGTGCCAGTAGCCTCAGACAGGGACGTTTGTATGGCTACACCTTC. Translating gives CASSLRQGRLYGYTF.

This chain uses TRBV28 with TRBJ1-1; 7 nucleotides line up with TRBD1. The CDR3 is made up of 15 amino acids. J was trimmed by 1 base and V by 6 bases; bases with no gene match: 8. The germline gives CDR1 MDHEN, CDR2 SYDVKM. The CDR3 sequence: CASRQNRGKNTEAFF. The CDR3 DNA follows: TGTGCCAGCAGACAAAACAGGGGAAAGAACACTGAAGCTTTCTTT.